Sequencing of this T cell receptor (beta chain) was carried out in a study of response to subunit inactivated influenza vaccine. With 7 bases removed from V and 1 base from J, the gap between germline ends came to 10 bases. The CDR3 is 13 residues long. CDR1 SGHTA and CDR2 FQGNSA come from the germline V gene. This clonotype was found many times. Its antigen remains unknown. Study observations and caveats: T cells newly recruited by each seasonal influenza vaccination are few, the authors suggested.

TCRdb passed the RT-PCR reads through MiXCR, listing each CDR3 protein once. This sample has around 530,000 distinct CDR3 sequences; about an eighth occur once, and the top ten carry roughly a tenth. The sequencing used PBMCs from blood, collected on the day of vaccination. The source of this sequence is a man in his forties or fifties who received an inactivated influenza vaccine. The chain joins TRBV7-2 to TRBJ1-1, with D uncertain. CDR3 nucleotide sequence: TGTGCCAGCACAAGAACAAGGAACACTGAAGCTTTCTTT. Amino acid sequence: CASTRTRNTEAFF.